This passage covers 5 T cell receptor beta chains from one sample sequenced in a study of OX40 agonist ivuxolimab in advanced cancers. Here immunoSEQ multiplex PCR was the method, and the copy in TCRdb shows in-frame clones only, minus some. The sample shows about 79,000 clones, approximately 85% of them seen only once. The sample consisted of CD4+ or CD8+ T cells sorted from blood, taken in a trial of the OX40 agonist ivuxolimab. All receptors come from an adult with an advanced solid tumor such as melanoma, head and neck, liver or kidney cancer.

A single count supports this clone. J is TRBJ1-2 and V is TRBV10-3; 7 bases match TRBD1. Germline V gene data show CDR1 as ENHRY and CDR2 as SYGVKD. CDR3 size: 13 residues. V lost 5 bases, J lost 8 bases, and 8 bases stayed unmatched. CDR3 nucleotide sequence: TGTGCCATCAGTCTCGGACAGGCGGAGGGCTACACCTTC. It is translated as CAISLGQAEGYTF.

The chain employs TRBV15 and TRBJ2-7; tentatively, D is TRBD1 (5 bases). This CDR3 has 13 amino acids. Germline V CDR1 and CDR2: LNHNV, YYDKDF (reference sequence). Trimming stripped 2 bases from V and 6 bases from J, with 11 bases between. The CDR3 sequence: CATSRRQQGEQYF. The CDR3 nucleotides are TGTGCCACCAGCAGACGACAGCAGGGCGAGCAGTACTTC.

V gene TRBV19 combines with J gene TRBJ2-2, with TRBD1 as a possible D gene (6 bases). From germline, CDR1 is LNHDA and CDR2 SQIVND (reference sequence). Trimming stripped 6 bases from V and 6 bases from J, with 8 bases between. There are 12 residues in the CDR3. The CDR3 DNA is TGTGCCAGTAGCAACAGGGCCGGGGAGCTGTTTTTT. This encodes CASSNRAGELFF.

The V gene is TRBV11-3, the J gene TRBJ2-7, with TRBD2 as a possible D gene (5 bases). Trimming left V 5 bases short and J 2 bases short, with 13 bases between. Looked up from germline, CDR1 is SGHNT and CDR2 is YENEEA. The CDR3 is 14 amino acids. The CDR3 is CASSPSLATYEQYF. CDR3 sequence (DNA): TGTGCCAGCAGCCCTAGCCTGGCAACCTACGAGCAGTACTTC.

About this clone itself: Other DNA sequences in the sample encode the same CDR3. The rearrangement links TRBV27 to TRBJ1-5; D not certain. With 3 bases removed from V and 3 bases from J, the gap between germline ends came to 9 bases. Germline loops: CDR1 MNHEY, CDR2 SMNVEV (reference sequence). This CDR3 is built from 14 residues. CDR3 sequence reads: CASSLNGNNQPQHF. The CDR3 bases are TGTGCCAGCAGTTTGAATGGGAACAATCAGCCCCAGCATTTT.